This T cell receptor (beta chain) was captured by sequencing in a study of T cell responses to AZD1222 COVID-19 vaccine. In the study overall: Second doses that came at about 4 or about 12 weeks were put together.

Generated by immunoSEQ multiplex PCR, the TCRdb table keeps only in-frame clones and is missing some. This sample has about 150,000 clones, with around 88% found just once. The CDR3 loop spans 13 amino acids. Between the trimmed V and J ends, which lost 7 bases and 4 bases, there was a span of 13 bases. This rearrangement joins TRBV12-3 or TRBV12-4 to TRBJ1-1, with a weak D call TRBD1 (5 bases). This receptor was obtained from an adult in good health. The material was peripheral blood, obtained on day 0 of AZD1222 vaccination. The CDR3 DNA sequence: TGTGCCAGCATAGGGGAAAGAGGCACTGAAGCTTTCTTT. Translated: CASIGERGTEAFF.